Presented here are 18 T cell receptor beta chains from one specimen sequenced in a study of spatial heterogeneity in lung cancer. Time point specified: sample taken at primary tumor resection. Via MiXCR, TCRdb re-called the 5' RACE reads, giving one row per CDR3 protein. The sample includes about 10,000 distinct CDR3 sequences, roughly 6% seen only once; the top ten take about 28%. Here the sequenced sample was normal lung tissue next to the tumor, taken at surgery. All receptors derive from a male donor with early-stage non-small cell lung cancer.

This clonotype was picked up many times. The genes are TRBV27 and TRBJ2-2, with TRBD2 matching 8 bases. The CDR3 spans 17 residues. CDR1 and CDR2 (germline): MNHEY, SMNVEV (reference sequence). V lost 9 bases and J lost 6; bases outside the gene matches: 18. The DNA for the CDR3 is TGTGCCAGTCTCTTACTGGGGACTAGAGGAGGTCCCGGGGAGCTGTTTTTT. Translated: CASLLLGTRGGPGELFF.

This clonotype was observed at least ten times. The J gene is TRBJ1-5, the V gene TRBV4-1, with TRBD1 identical over 7 bases. The trim removed 3 bases at V and 6 bases at J, leaving 5 bases unmatched. Germline loops: CDR1 MGHRA, CDR2 YSYEKL. The CDR3 loop spans 14 amino acids. The CDR3 loop reads CASSHTGEGQPQHF. In DNA, the CDR3 is TGCGCCAGCAGCCATACAGGGGAAGGTCAGCCCCAGCATTTT.

This clonotype is a singleton in its sample. The chain links TRBV7-2 to TRBJ2-7; D assignment may be TRBD1 or TRBD2 (5 bases each). The CDR3 spans 16 residues. Deletions cut 1 base from V and 4 bases from J, with 17 bases between. The germline V gene has CDR1 SGHTA and CDR2 FQGNSA. CDR3 coding DNA: TGTGCCAGCAGCTTAGGCTCCCCCAGGGAGAGGTACGAGCAGTACTTC. Protein sequence: CASSLGSPRERYEQYF.

In this sample, this clonotype turned up many times. Here the CDR3 reads CASSDNNSPLHF. The CDR3, as DNA: TGCGCCAGCAGCGACAATAATTCACCCCTCCACTTT. The V and J genes are TRBV5-1 and TRBJ1-6; D uncertain. The germline CDR1 and CDR2 sequences are SGHRS and YFSETQ. Trimming cost V 4 bases and J 5 bases, with 4 bases left between them. The CDR3 length is 12 residues.

This clonotype was seen ten or more times. The V and J genes are TRBV5-4 and TRBJ2-3; perhaps D is TRBD1 or TRBD2 (6 bases each). V was trimmed by 4 bases and J by 2 bases, leaving 17 bases between them. Germline CDR1 reads SGHNT; CDR2 reads YYREEE (reference sequence). The CDR3 contains 16 residues. The chain's CDR3 is CASSQQGPGVTDTQYF. The DNA of the CDR3 is TGTGCCAGCAGCCAACAGGGCCCGGGGGTCACAGATACGCAGTATTTT.

The V and J genes are TRBV3-1 and TRBJ2-2, with D possibly TRBD1 on 6 matching bases. This CDR3 contains 15 residues. In germline, CDR1 is LGHDT, CDR2 YNNKEL (reference sequence). V was clipped by 5 bases and J by 1 base, with 11 bases between them. The CDR3 loop reads CASSTGTMNTGELFF. The CDR3 nucleotides read TGTGCCAGCAGCACCGGGACAATGAACACCGGGGAGCTGTTTTTT.

This clonotype was observed at least ten times. The chain is built from TRBV28 and TRBJ2-1; possible D gene TRBD1, 6 bases. The CDR3 length is 20 residues. Germline V CDR1 and CDR2: MDHEN, SYDVKM. The V gene lost 3 bases and the J gene lost 6 bases, with 30 bases spanning the gap. The CDR3 is CASSFSTPQGGIFLSNEQFF. The CDR3 DNA reads TGTGCCAGCAGTTTTTCTACCCCACAGGGCGGAATATTTTTAAGCAATGAGCAGTTCTTC.

The genes are TRBV30 and TRBJ1-5; unclear D gene. The V gene lost 4 bases and the J gene lost 4 bases, with 8 bases spanning the gap. This CDR3 spans 12 amino acids. Germline V lookup: CDR1 GTSNPN, CDR2 SVGIG (reference sequence). CDR3 loop: CAWNRVNQPQHF. DNA for the CDR3: TGTGCCTGGAATAGGGTAAATCAGCCCCAGCATTTT.

This clonotype has at least ten counts. The genes are TRBV5-1 and TRBJ1-1; no clear D. V lost 0 bases to trimming and J lost 4 bases, with 7 bases between them. The germline CDR1 and CDR2 sequences are SGHRS and YFSETQ. This CDR3 comprises 13 residues. The CDR3 coding sequence is TGCGCCAGCAGCTTGGATGGCCCCACTGAAGCTTTCTTT. This codes for CASSLDGPTEAFF.

By sample fraction, this clonotype is medium-sized. The rearrangement joins TRBV19 to TRBJ1-5, with 10 bases aligning to TRBD1. Losses at the gene ends were 6 bases for V and 3 bases for J; bases not matched to a gene: 8. From germline, CDR1 is LNHDA and CDR2 SQIVND (reference sequence). The CDR3 is 16 amino acids. CDR3: CASSTGTGASNQPQHF. The CDR3 DNA reads as TGTGCCAGTAGCACCGGGACAGGGGCGTCCAATCAGCCCCAGCATTTT.

Ten or more counts support this clonotype. The chain employs TRBV11-3 and TRBJ2-1; 7 positions match TRBD2. V trimming: 5 bases; J trimming: 4 bases; junction bases outside the gene matches: 8. The germline V gene has CDR1 SGHNT and CDR2 YENEEA. The CDR3 loop spans 15 amino acids. CDR3 protein: CASSTGEGDYNEQFF. The CDR3 nucleotides are TGTGCCAGCAGCACGGGGGAGGGAGATTACAATGAGCAGTTCTTC.

This clonotype was recorded at least ten times. The chain carries TRBV7-2 and TRBJ2-2; D remains unclear. Germline CDR1 is SGHTA and CDR2 is FQGNSA. There are 14 residues in the CDR3. V dropped 5 bases and J dropped 4 bases, with 11 bases sitting between them. The CDR3 DNA follows: TGTGCCAGCAGCCCCGACGTAATCACCGGGGAGCTGTTTTTT. It codes for CASSPDVITGELFF.

There are many counts of this clonotype. The chain links TRBV5-4 to TRBJ2-1, with 12 bases fitting TRBD2. This CDR3 is 18 amino acids long. The germline V gene has CDR1 SGHNT and CDR2 YYREEE (reference sequence). With 4 bases clipped from V and 7 bases from J, the junction kept 15 bases outside the gene matches. The DNA of the CDR3 is TGTGCCAGCAGCCCACATTCTAGCGGGAGGGCCGTTGAAAATGAGCAGTTCTTC. It specifies CASSPHSSGRAVENEQFF.

This clonotype was recorded at least ten times. The chain carries TRBV7-2 and TRBJ2-2, with D maybe TRBD1 (5 bases). The CDR3 contains 15 residues. Between the trimmed V and J ends, which lost 4 bases and 3 bases, there was a span of 12 bases. CDR1 is SGHTA, CDR2 FQGNSA, per germline. The DNA of the CDR3 is TGTGCCAGCAGCTCCCCGGACATCCACACCGGGGAGCTGTTTTTT. It specifies CASSSPDIHTGELFF.

This clonotype was observed at least ten times. The chain combines TRBV18 with TRBJ2-4; D gene uncertain. The germline V gene encodes CDR1 KGHSH and CDR2 LQKENI. The CDR3 spans 18 residues. The germline V and J ends were trimmed by 0 bases and 0 bases, with 15 bases remaining between them. Written as DNA, the CDR3 is TGTGCCAGCTCACCACCGAATCCGGGCCAACTAGCCAAAAACATTCAGTACTTC. Its protein is CASSPPNPGQLAKNIQYF.

This clonotype appeared many times. The rearrangement joins TRBV5-6 to TRBJ1-6, with D perhaps matching TRBD1 (5 bases). The germline gives CDR1 SGHDT, CDR2 YYEEEE. The CDR3 length is 15 residues. V gave up 0 bases and J gave up 8 bases, with 12 bases separating them. Here the CDR3 DNA reads TGTGCCAGCAGCTTGGTAGGGGTCGACGATTCACCCCTCCACTTT. As protein: CASSLVGVDDSPLHF.

This clonotype has a count of ten or more. CDR3 sequence: CASSLTPGQGAWDSPLHF. For the CDR3, the DNA is TGTGCCAGCAGCCTTACACCGGGACAGGGGGCTTGGGATTCACCCCTCCACTTT. This chain uses TRBV7-8 with TRBJ1-6; 12 bases are a match to TRBD1. The CDR3 extends over 18 amino acids. Losses at the gene ends were 5 bases for V and 8 bases for J; bases not matched to a gene: 13. Germline-derived CDR1 and CDR2 are SGHVS and FQNEAQ.

This clonotype was counted at least ten times. The chain couples TRBV11-2 to TRBJ2-1; the D gene is possibly TRBD2 (6 bases). CDR1 is SGHAT, CDR2 FQNNGV, per germline. The CDR3 spans 15 residues. V was pared by 1 base and J by 0 bases, with 7 bases between. The CDR3 DNA reads as TGTGCCAGCAGCTTAGGCGGGGTCTCCTACAATGAGCAGTTCTTC. Translation: CASSLGGVSYNEQFF.